What follows is one T cell receptor (beta chain) and its context. Its antigen is still unknown. The sample comes from a study of brain T cells in children with intractable seizures. TCRdb's copy holds only in-frame clones and misses some; the assay was immunoSEQ multiplex PCR. The sample holds 60,000 to 65,000 clones, approximately 95% seen once. V lost 4 bases and J lost 4; bases outside the gene matches: 15. The CDR3 consists of 17 residues. Per the germline V gene, CDR1 is SGDLS and CDR2 is YYNGEE. General observations from the study: Patients' HCMV serostatus was unknown; virus specificity rests on CDR3 similarity alone. Absence of clones before surgery may stem from lower sequencing depth.

The sequenced cases were selected for having the highest brain T cell transcript signatures. Patients received at least one anti-epileptic drug before surgery. V and J are TRBV9 and TRBJ2-3; 7 nucleotides line up with TRBD1. This sample comprised peripheral blood, obtained at surgery. This TCR was recovered from a boy under two years old with focal cortical dysplasia and intractable seizures. CDR3 nucleotide sequence: TGTGCCAGCAGCTTTATGACACTAGGGGGCATGGCAGATACGCAGTATTTT. This gives the protein CASSFMTLGGMADTQYF.